This record covers a single T cell receptor (beta chain). The same CDR3 is also encoded by other DNA sequences in this sample. J was trimmed by 9 bases and V by 5 bases; bases with no gene match: 10. The CDR3 extends over 15 amino acids. Germline V gene data show CDR1 as LNHDA and CDR2 as SQIVND (reference sequence). The data were produced by immunoSEQ multiplex PCR, yet TCRdb's version contains in-frame clones alone and is incomplete. The table shows 300,000 to 450,000 clones, with roughly 86% occurring only once. This entry belongs to a study of blood T cell repertoires in COVID-19. Study-level information: T cells, B-cell-depleted T cells, or PBMCs supplied cDNA or gDNA.

Participant-given clinical history determined each cohort assignment. Sequencing was performed on PBMCs or T cells enriched from blood (not recorded which). J is TRBJ2-1 and V is TRBV19; 10 bases match TRBD2. The TCR was taken from a man in his forties in a cohort exposed to, infected with or recovered from COVID-19 (not recorded which). The CDR3 region has the DNA TGTGCCAGTAGTGGGCCCGGGACTAGCGATACTGAGCAGTTCTTC. Its translation: CASSGPGTSDTEQFF.